The clone carrying this TCR beta chain was recorded only once. Its antigen is not known. This entry belongs to a study of OX40 agonist ivuxolimab in advanced cancers. Study summary: Aged roughly 20 to 79 with a mean of approximately 60 years, they were about 80% male.

The CDR3 covers 15 residues. Looked up from germline, CDR1 is MNHNS and CDR2 is SASEGT. V lost 3 bases, J lost 5 bases, and 7 bases stayed unmatched. Study-wide results and caveats: Within 6 weeks, CD4+ and CD8+ blood T cells expanded clonally at 0.1 to 3.0 mg/kg. In the 0.1-3.0 mg/kg groups, partial responders showed among the lowest expansion. On average, a greater number of expanded clones characterised CD8+ T cells relative to CD4+.

The method was immunoSEQ multiplex PCR; TCRdb's version includes in-frame clones alone and lacks a portion of them. Of some 86,000 clones detected, 90% appear once; the ten largest clones hold 0.33%. This chain joins TRBV6-1 and TRBJ2-3, with TRBD2 matching over 8 bases. The source of this sequence is an adult with an advanced solid tumor such as melanoma, head and neck, liver or kidney cancer. The sequencing used CD4+ or CD8+ T cells sorted from blood, collected in a trial of the OX40 agonist ivuxolimab. The CDR3 protein is CASSEAGGRGDTQYF. The CDR3, as DNA: TGTGCCAGCAGTGAGGCGGGGGGCCGGGGAGATACGCAGTATTTT.